The 12 T cell receptor beta chains reported below all come from one sample, sequenced in a study of control samples from healthy donors and cancer patients (dated by TCRdb to the early 2020s). The method was the immunoSEQ multiplex PCR assay. TCRdb took over this immuneACCESS table, retaining in-frame rearrangements with V and J assigned. Such tables are incomplete; in checked studies, under half of the missing clones stem from an unresolved V gene, and the remainder is unexplained. Within this sample are roughly 150,000 clones, with approximately 94% of them counted one time only. The ten largest make up more than 4.5% of the sample. Sequenced material: blood. Receptor source: a young man in good health.

This clone occurred once. The rearrangement uses TRBV10-3 and TRBJ1-1; D not resolved. CDR3 length: 12 residues. Trimming took off 4 bases at V and 3 bases at J, with 6 bases between the two ends. CDR1 and CDR2 from the germline V gene are ENHRY and SYGVKD. The CDR3 sequence: CAISVTDTEAFF. The CDR3 coding sequence is TGTGCCATCAGTGTGACCGACACTGAAGCTTTCTTT.

Of note for this clone: A read error may produce the germline difference seen at one junction end. This rearrangement joins TRBV7-7 to TRBJ2-3; 7 nucleotides agree with TRBD2. CDR3 length: 15 residues. Germline CDR1 and CDR2: SSHAT and FNYEAQ (reference sequence). CDR3 DNA: TGTGCTAGCAGCCGCATTGGGGGGGACGGAGATACGCAGTATTTT. It is translated as CASSRIGGDGDTQYF.

V usage is TRBV20-1 and J usage is TRBJ2-5; no firm D call. V dropped 6 bases and J dropped 5 bases, with 10 bases sitting between them. The CDR3 is 11 amino acids. Germline V gene lookup returns CDR1 DFQATT and CDR2 SNEGSKA (reference sequence). The CDR3, as DNA: TGCAGTGCCCTTCAAGAGGAGACCCAGTACTTC. Translating gives CSALQEETQYF.

Remarks on this clone: Other DNA sequences within the sample encode an identical CDR3. The chain joins TRBV20-1 to TRBJ2-1; perhaps TRBD1 as D (7 bases). Trimming cost V 3 bases and J 6 bases, with 9 bases left between them. This CDR3 is built from 12 residues. Germline V lookup: CDR1 DFQATT, CDR2 SNEGSKA (reference sequence). CDR3 loop: CSASQGGNEQFF. Here the CDR3 DNA reads TGCAGTGCTAGTCAGGGGGGCAATGAGCAGTTCTTC.

V gene TRBV18 combines with J gene TRBJ2-3, with TRBD2 matching over 10 bases. This CDR3 has 16 residues. Trimming removed 3 bases from V and 5 bases from J; junction bases left unmatched: 8. Germline CDR1 reads KGHSH; CDR2 reads LQKENI. The CDR3 protein is CASSPTAGGPQDTQYF. Here the CDR3 DNA reads TGTGCCAGCTCACCCACAGCGGGGGGGCCTCAAGATACGCAGTATTTT.

V gene TRBV5-6 combines with J gene TRBJ1-1, with D uncertain. Germline assignment: CDR1 SGHDT and CDR2 YYEEEE. Trimming cost V 5 bases and J 1 base, with 18 bases left between them. The CDR3 contains 16 residues. The CDR3 nucleotides are TGTGCCAGCAGGAGAGTAGACACGACCTGGAACACTGAAGCTTTCTTT. This encodes CASRRVDTTWNTEAFF.

V gene TRBV3-1 (or the pseudogene TRBV3-2) combines with J gene TRBJ1-2; no definite D call. CDR3 size: 15 residues. Germline V gene lookup returns CDR1 LGHDT and CDR2 YNNKEL (reference sequence). V lost 0 bases, J lost 8 bases, and 16 bases lay in between. CDR3 in amino acids: CASSQDWAGFGGYTF. For the CDR3, the DNA is TGTGCCAGCAGCCAAGATTGGGCAGGTTTTGGCGGCTACACCTTC.

The chain couples TRBV19 to TRBJ2-2, with D hard to call. The germline gives CDR1 LNHDA, CDR2 SQIVND (reference sequence). The CDR3 consists of 12 residues. V was trimmed by 3 bases and J by 8 bases, leaving 7 bases between them. CDR3 residues: CASSIPPGELFF. The CDR3 DNA reads as TGTGCCAGTAGTATCCCACCAGGGGAGCTGTTTTTT.

This chain connects TRBV9 to TRBJ2-5; D uncertain. Trimming removed 0 bases at V and 2 bases at J, with 11 bases between. Germline loops: CDR1 SGDLS, CDR2 YYNGEE. CDR3 length equals 15 residues. CDR3 region: CASSVGPDPQETQYF. In nucleotides, the CDR3 is TGTGCCAGCAGCGTAGGGCCAGATCCACAAGAGACCCAGTACTTC.

The V and J genes are TRBV11-1 and TRBJ2-7, with D hard to call. CDR3 length: 16 residues. Trimming took 4 bases from V and 1 from J, leaving 17 bases between them. From germline, CDR1 is SGHAT and CDR2 FQDESV (reference sequence). DNA of the CDR3: TGTGCCAGCAGCTCCTTCCTCCGGGCTAAATCCTACGAGCAGTACTTC. This translates into CASSSFLRAKSYEQYF.

This chain links TRBV13 with TRBJ2-1; either TRBD1 or TRBD2 may supply D (5 bases each). Germline V gene data show CDR1 as PRHDT and CDR2 as FYEKMQ (reference sequence). CDR3 length equals 17 residues. The V end lost 0 bases, the J end lost 7 bases, and 19 bases lay between the germline ends. The CDR3 DNA follows: TGTGCCAGCAGCTTAGGCCTCAGGTCGGGGCTGGGGAATGAGCAGTTCTTC. Encoded protein: CASSLGLRSGLGNEQFF.

This chain links TRBV6-6 with TRBJ2-5, with D perhaps TRBD2 (5 bases). Germline V gene sequence: CDR1 MNHNY, CDR2 SVGAGI (reference sequence). The V end was cut by 5 bases, the J end by 5 bases, with 12 bases between. CDR3 length: 13 residues. The CDR3 spells CASSHTSGETQYF. CDR3 DNA sequence: TGTGCCAGCAGTCACACTAGTGGGGAGACCCAGTACTTC.